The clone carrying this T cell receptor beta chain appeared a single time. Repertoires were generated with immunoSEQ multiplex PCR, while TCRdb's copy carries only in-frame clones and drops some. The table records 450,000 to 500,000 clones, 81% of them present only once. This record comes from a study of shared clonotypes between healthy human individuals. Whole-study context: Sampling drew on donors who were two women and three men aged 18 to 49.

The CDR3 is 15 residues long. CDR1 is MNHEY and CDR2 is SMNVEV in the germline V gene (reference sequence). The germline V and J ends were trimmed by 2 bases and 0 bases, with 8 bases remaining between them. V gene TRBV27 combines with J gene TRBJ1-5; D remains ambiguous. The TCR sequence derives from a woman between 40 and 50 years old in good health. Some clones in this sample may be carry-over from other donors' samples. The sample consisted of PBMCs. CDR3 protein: CASSLGRYSNQPQHF. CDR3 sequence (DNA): TGTGCCAGCAGTTTAGGGCGGTATAGCAATCAGCCCCAGCATTTT.